This T cell receptor beta chain was obtained from a study of blood T cell repertoires in COVID-19. About the research overall: Samples of COVID-19 (acute and convalescent) were obtained from the United States, Italy and Spain.

Using immunoSEQ multiplex PCR, the repertoire was profiled, and TCRdb retains in-frame clones only, with some absent. The sample records about 68,000 clones, approximately 86% being singletons. The ends were cut back, 7 bases at V and 1 base at J, with 6 bases in the middle. CDR3 length equals 12 residues. Looked up from germline, CDR1 is MGHDK and CDR2 is SYGVNS. Sequencing was carried out using peripheral blood. The chain uses TRBV25-1 and TRBJ2-3, with D tentatively TRBD1 (5 bases). The sequence derives from an older man with COVID-19, enrolled during active disease. The CDR3 nucleotides are TGTGCCAGCAAGGGGCGCACAGATACGCAGTATTTT. It yields the protein CASKGRTDTQYF.